The rows below give T cell receptor beta chains drawn from one sample of a study of human thymus T cells. Using immunoSEQ multiplex PCR, the repertoire was profiled, and TCRdb retains in-frame clones only, with some absent. Altogether 57,000 or so clones are present, about 93% being singletons, with the ten largest covering approximately 6%. What was sequenced was blood. These receptor sequences come from a boy under two years old with a congenital heart defect but otherwise immunologically healthy. CDR3s include the opening cysteine and the closing phenylalanine or tryptophan. A D gene is named only where the DNA matches it firmly. Not every row has a clone size; where given, it reads once, few, many or a size class.

14 TRBJ2-5 TRBV18 NA NA CASSRGLGGETQYF TGTGCCAGCTCACGGGGTTTGGGCGGAGAGACCCAGTACTTC
14 TRBJ2-7 TRBV6-1 NA TRBD1 CASSTRQGLYEQYF TGTGCCAGCAGTACCCGACAGGGCCTCTACGAGCAGTACTTC
15 TRBJ2-4 TRBV18 once TRBD1 CASSPWTGEEDIQYF TGTGCCAGCTCACCCTGGACAGGGGAAGAGGACATTCAGTACTTC
15 TRBJ2-1 TRBV6-5 NA TRBD2 CASSQTSGRANEQFF TGTGCCAGCAGCCAGACTAGCGGGAGGGCCAATGAGCAGTTCTTC
14 TRBJ2-7 TRBV7-9 NA TRBD1 CASSQRDSSYEQYF TGTGCCAGCAGCCAGAGGGACAGCTCCTACGAGCAGTACTTC
13 TRBJ2-5 TRBV5-4 NA TRBD1 CASSYRTGETQYF TGTGCCAGCAGCTACCGGACAGGGGAGACCCAGTACTTC
14 TRBJ2-7 TRBV11-2 once NA CASSLRGHLYEQYF TGTGCCAGCAGCTTACGGGGCCACCTCTACGAGCAGTACTTC
13 TRBJ2-7 TRBV4-1 few NA CASSQPSSYEQYF TGCGCCAGCAGCCAACCCTCCTCCTACGAGCAGTACTTC
15 TRBJ2-3 TRBV13 NA NA CASSLGGAGTDTQYF TGTGCCAGCAGCTTAGGGGGGGCCGGGACAGATACGCAGTATTTT
11 TRBJ1-1 TRBV29-1 NA NA CSVEGSAGAFF TGCAGCGTTGAGGGTTCCGCCGGAGCTTTCTTT
16 TRBJ1-3 TRBV10-3 NA NA CAISESGWDGRNTIYF TGTGCCATCAGTGAGTCAGGTTGGGACGGCAGAAACACCATATATTTT
15 TRBJ1-3 TRBV23-1 NA NA CASSQSRDTDDTIYF TGCGCCAGCAGTCAATCGAGGGACACCGATGACACCATATATTTT
13 TRBJ2-2 TRBV28 NA NA CASSLDGTGELFF TGTGCCAGCAGTTTAGATGGAACCGGGGAGCTGTTTTTT
12 TRBJ1-2 TRBV5-5 NA NA CASSLAGYGYTF TGTGCCAGCAGCTTGGCAGGCTATGGCTACACCTTC
15 TRBJ2-7 TRBV28 NA TRBD2 CASSLGAGGAYEQYF TGTGCCAGCAGTTTAGGAGCGGGAGGGGCCTACGAGCAGTACTTC
14 TRBJ1-5 TRBV27 NA TRBD1 CASSLGTGGQPQHF TGTGCCAGCAGTTTAGGGACAGGGGGACAGCCCCAGCATTTT
17 TRBJ2-2 TRBV9 NA TRBD2 CASSKTSGYQNTGELFF TGTGCCAGCAGTAAGACTAGCGGATACCAGAACACCGGGGAGCTGTTTTTT
12 TRBJ1-2 TRBV30 NA NA CAWSGTNYGYTF TGTGCCTGGAGTGGAACTAACTATGGCTACACCTTC
17 TRBJ1-3 TRBV11-2 NA TRBD1 CASSYSTGGLGGNTIYF TGTGCCAGCAGTTACTCGACAGGGGGGTTGGGTGGAAACACCATATATTTT
13 TRBJ1-1 TRBV5-1 NA NA CASSFGLSTEAFF TGCGCCAGCAGCTTCGGGTTGAGCACTGAAGCTTTCTTT
14 TRBJ2-1 TRBV28 NA NA CASSLRRGGDEQFF TGTGCCAGCAGTTTACGCAGGGGGGGAGATGAGCAGTTCTTC
14 TRBJ1-1 TRBV7-9 NA NA CASSLTEQGTEAFF TGTGCCAGCAGCTTAACTGAACAGGGCACTGAAGCTTTCTTT
14 TRBJ1-2 TRBV5-4 NA NA CASSFGGRQEGYTF TGTGCCAGCAGCTTCGGGGGGAGACAAGAAGGCTACACCTTC
13 TRBJ2-7 TRBV7-2 NA TRBD1 CASSWTGAYEQYF TGTGCCAGCAGCTGGACAGGGGCCTACGAGCAGTACTTC
14 TRBJ1-1 TRBV6-5 NA NA CASSFSGVSTEAFF TGTGCCAGCAGTTTTTCGGGGGTGAGCACTGAAGCTTTCTTT
12 TRBJ2-2 TRBV5-1 NA NA CASTTGKQELFF TGCGCCAGCACCACAGGAAAGCAGGAGCTGTTTTTT
14 TRBJ2-7 TRBV5-5 NA NA CASSTGGGEYEQYF TGTGCCAGCAGTACAGGAGGTGGCGAATACGAGCAGTACTTC
12 TRBJ2-5 TRBV7-2 NA NA CASSQGLETQYF TGTGCCAGCAGCCAAGGACTGGAGACCCAGTACTTC
15 TRBJ1-2 TRBV27 NA NA CASSLSPGENYGYTF TGTGCCAGCAGTTTATCCCCAGGGGAAAACTATGGCTACACCTTC
15 TRBJ2-1 TRBV7-3 NA TRBD2 CASSSLAGGHNEQFF TGTGCCAGCAGCTCCTTGGCGGGGGGACACAATGAGCAGTTCTTC
13 TRBJ1-1 TRBV5-8 NA NA CASSLYGGTEAFF TGTGCCAGCAGCTTGTATGGTGGCACTGAAGCTTTCTTT
10 TRBJ2-3 TRBV29-1 once NA CSVGSDTQYF TGCAGCGTTGGGTCAGATACGCAGTATTTT
16 TRBJ2-7 TRBV10-1 NA NA CASSESRPGKGYEQYF TGCGCCAGCAGTGAGTCCCGACCGGGGAAGGGGTACGAGCAGTACTTC
17 TRBJ2-3 TRBV10-2 NA TRBD2 CASSDPGLAGPTDTQYF TGCGCCAGCAGTGATCCGGGACTAGCGGGCCCCACAGATACGCAGTATTTT
12 TRBJ2-3 TRBV28 NA TRBD2 CASSLTSGTQYF TGTGCCAGCAGTTTGACTAGCGGTACGCAGTATTTT
13 TRBJ1-5 TRBV11-2 NA NA CASSLADDQPQHF TGTGCCAGCAGCTTAGCCGACGATCAGCCCCAGCATTTT
14 TRBJ2-7 TRBV28 once NA CASSLLGETYEQYF TGTGCCAGCAGTTTGCTGGGGGAGACTTACGAGCAGTACTTC
15 TRBJ2-2 TRBV6-5 NA TRBD2 CASSYGRANTGELFF TGTGCCAGCAGTTACGGGAGGGCGAACACCGGGGAGCTGTTTTTT
15 TRBJ1-3 TRBV4-1 once NA CASSQEVVAGNTIYF TGCGCCAGCAGCCAAGAGGTGGTAGCTGGAAACACCATATATTTT
15 TRBJ2-1 TRBV6-1 NA NA CASSGSSLEYNEQFF TGTGCCAGCAGTGGGTCTTCTCTGGAATACAATGAGCAGTTCTTC
13 TRBJ1-5 TRBV19 NA NA CASRPIGGQPQHF TGTGCCAGTAGACCAATAGGAGGTCAGCCCCAGCATTTT
17 TRBJ1-5 TRBV6-4 once TRBD1 CASPNTNRGRVNQPQHF TGTGCCAGTCCCAACACAAACAGGGGAAGGGTTAATCAGCCCCAGCATTTT
13 TRBJ1-2 TRBV5-1 NA TRBD1 CASSWRTGGGYTF TGCGCCAGCAGCTGGCGGACAGGGGGCGGCTACACCTTC
14 TRBJ1-1 TRBV11-2 NA NA CASSLESKNTEAFF TGTGCCAGCAGCTTAGAGTCCAAGAACACTGAAGCTTTCTTT
15 TRBJ2-3 TRBV7-2 NA TRBD2 CASSRLAGGRDTQYF TGTGCCAGCAGCCGACTAGCGGGGGGGCGGGATACGCAGTATTTT
16 TRBJ2-1 TRBV27 NA TRBD2 CASSLGGREGHNEQFF TGTGCCAGCAGTTTGGGGGGGCGGGAGGGCCACAATGAGCAGTTCTTC
13 TRBJ2-7 TRBV29-1 NA NA CSVADPLLYEQYF TGCAGCGTTGCCGACCCCCTTCTCTACGAGCAGTACTTC
16 TRBJ1-5 TRBV10-3 few NA CAISESILNSNQPQHF TGTGCCATCAGTGAGTCGATCCTTAATAGCAATCAGCCCCAGCATTTT
15 TRBJ2-5 TRBV11-3 NA NA CASSLESGSQETQYF TGTGCCAGCAGCTTAGAGTCAGGTTCCCAAGAGACCCAGTACTTC
15 TRBJ2-7 TRBV10-3 NA TRBD1 CAISSGTGGRYEQYF TGTGCCATCAGCTCCGGGACAGGGGGCCGGTACGAGCAGTACTTC
13 TRBJ2-2 TRBV9 NA NA CASSVDGPGELFF TGTGCCAGCAGCGTAGATGGGCCCGGGGAGCTGTTTTTT
16 TRBJ2-3 TRBV5-4 NA NA CASSGGLGPGTDTQYF TGTGCCAGCAGTGGGGGGTTGGGCCCGGGCACAGATACGCAGTATTTT
12 TRBJ1-2 TRBV9 NA NA CASSAVSGGYTF TGTGCCAGCAGCGCGGTTAGTGGGGGCTACACCTTC